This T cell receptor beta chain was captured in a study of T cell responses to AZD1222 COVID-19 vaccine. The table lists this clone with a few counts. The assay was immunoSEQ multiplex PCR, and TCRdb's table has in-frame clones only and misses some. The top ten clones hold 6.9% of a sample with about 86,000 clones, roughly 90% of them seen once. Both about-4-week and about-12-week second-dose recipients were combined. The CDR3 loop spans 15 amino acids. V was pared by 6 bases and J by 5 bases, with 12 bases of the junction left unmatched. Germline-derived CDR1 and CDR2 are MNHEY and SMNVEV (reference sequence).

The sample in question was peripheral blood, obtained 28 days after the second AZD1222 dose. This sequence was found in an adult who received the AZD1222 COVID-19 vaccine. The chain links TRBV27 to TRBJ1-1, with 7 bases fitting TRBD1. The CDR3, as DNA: TGTGCCAGCAGACCCATCGACAGGGAGGATACTGAAGCTTTCTTT. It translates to CASRPIDREDTEAFF.